This T cell receptor (beta chain) stems from a study of cytomegalovirus exposure and HLA in healthy donors (dated by TCRdb to the late 2010s). Regarding the study in general: An earlier analysis of approximately 640 of the donors reported roughly 270 Gb of sequence data and roughly 110 million unique TCR beta sequences from approximately 180 million T cells. An early release covering about 600 HLA-typed donors comprised approximately 300 gigabases of sequencing data and approximately 85 million unique TCR sequences. Of the approximately 400 genotyped donors, over 70% fell in the genetic ancestry cluster associated with self-reported Caucasian donors. The aim of the study was to test whether cataloging public T cell receptors could identify signatures of past pathogen exposure. Using immunosequencing, the study profiled T cell repertoires from some 670 subjects and related those repertoires to cytomegalovirus serostatus. In addition to the first cohort of approximately 670 subjects, a separate validation cohort of 120 different subjects was used. The study combined high-throughput TCR immunosequencing, statistical association of individual TCRs with disease status, and machine learning to predict cytomegalovirus infection status. To study patterns of TCR occurrence, a later analysis re-analyzed previously published TCR beta repertoires from more than 550 donors and added high-resolution HLA genotyping. Rather than using new phenotypic data, the later analysis identified candidate immune exposures from TCR beta sequences and from how often those sequences occurred across donors. An earlier analysis of 450 to 750 of the donors used high-throughput TCR beta sequencing to judge whether each TCR beta V gene segment behaved as functional or pseudogenic. Donor age, sex, ethnicity and CMV serostatus were compiled alongside the repertoire data. In a later genetic analysis, genome-wide SNP genotypes for about 55% of the roughly 700 donors were used, and that subset was treated as a discovery cohort. Every repertoire in the discovery cohort had been generated on one and the same sequencing platform. HLA typing covered class I and class II loci at four-digit resolution. The number of typed donors differed by locus: roughly 620-640 for A, B, C, DRB1 and DQB1; about 520 for DQA1; around 580 for DPA1; and roughly 450 for DPB1. Roughly 5 DR-DQ haplotypes were handled as single units for association and clustering, since linkage in the cohort was strong. Across some 400 genotyped donors of the cohort, an average of about 220,000 unique TCR beta nucleotide sequences per donor were sequenced, and approximately 19% of those sequences were non-productive.

Beyond this particular receptor, the publication reports: A later analysis found that TCR association rates varied across HLA loci, with DRB1 alleles showing the most associated TCRs and HLA-C alleles the fewest. A later analysis found that HLA-associated TCR beta chains were more clonally expanded and had lower generation probabilities than equally common non-associated chains. In vitro tests confirmed that a few of the cytomegalovirus-associated TCR beta chains recognize cytomegalovirus antigens. Roughly uniform sequencing depth across donors was assumed in presence/absence analyses, although this assumption may not hold. According to a later analysis, most CMV-associated TCR beta chains appeared to be HLA-restricted, and the HLA associations seemed to be driven largely by CMV exposure. CMV serostatus was the only immune exposure information available for the cohort. In this cohort, only TCR beta chains were sequenced, and detectable features were limited by the absence of alpha or paired-chain data. A cluster of highly shared sequence variants was judged likely to be a technical artifact of the sequencing pipeline. In a later genetic analysis, fewer N-insertions in productive TCRs were reported among donors in an Asian-associated ancestry cluster than the 666-donor mean. It was suggested by the authors that the approach could potentially be generalized to other disease states and immunological phenotypes. The earlier analysis of approximately 590 of the donors excluded around 17 rarely observed V segments, including chromosome 9 orphons, because counts were too low. Correlated functional status among segregating V segments might be attributable to linkage disequilibrium, but an unknown experimental factor could not be ruled out. Cytomegalovirus status was reported to be diagnosed by the classifier with high specificity and sensitivity in both the original and validation cohorts. Most TCR sequences were seen in very few donors, while some public TCRs were found in many individuals. A total of 150 to 200 TCR beta chains were listed by the study as associated with cytomegalovirus. At a false discovery rate of 0.05, a later analysis linked around 15,000 TCR beta sequences to specific HLA alleles. In an earlier analysis of some 550 of the donors, most TCR beta V segments were observed in productive rearrangements about 90% or about 30% of the time, broadly matching IMGT annotations. Assigning TCR associations to individual alleles was difficult when HLA alleles, especially DR and DQ, strongly co-occurred. Because HLA typing was missing for some donors at each locus, association tests included only the typed subset. A later genetic analysis associated a missense DCLRE1C variant with V-gene and J-gene trimming of TCR beta chains, and an independent cohort replicated the association. According to a later analysis, parvovirus B19, influenza, CMV and Epstein-Barr virus appeared linked to several top co-occurrence clusters. A further reported finding was that TCR beta sequences accurately predicted the HLA-A and HLA-B alleles for most subjects in the first cohort. The 87-base-pair reads could not distinguish some IMGT-functional V segments, including TRBV6-2 and TRBV6-3, so those segments were excluded.

Library preparation was by the immunoSEQ multiplex PCR assay. A mixture of 60 forward primers for TCR Vbeta segments and 13 reverse primers for TCR Jbeta segments was used in the multiplex PCR. Amplification of the CDR3 region of rearranged TCR beta genes was performed with a multiplex PCR assay on genomic DNA. The amplified TCR beta libraries were sequenced on the Illumina HiSeq System as 87-base-pair reads. In the authors' own workflow: A later analysis tallied around 82 million unique TCR beta chains across the 666 repertoires, and approximately 12 million of those chains were shared by two or more donors. A nearest-neighbor algorithm error-corrected the raw reads and collapsed the reads into unique sequences, merging closely related sequences to remove PCR and sequencing errors. CDR3 sequences were aligned to IMGT reference sequences to assign V, D and J gene segments. For a sequence to be retained, a match of at least six nucleotides was required to both a V gene segment and a J gene segment. Rearrangements were classified as productive when the CDR3 lacked stop codons and remained in frame with V and J, and all other rearrangements were classified as non-productive. Following IMGT convention, CDR3 was defined as the stretch from the second conserved V-encoded cysteine to the conserved J-encoded phenylalanine. In an earlier analysis of around 600 of the donors, sequences lacking an unambiguous match to a single V gene segment were excluded. An earlier analysis of several hundred of the donors classified V segments as functional when productive rearrangements were above 56.7% and as segregating when the standard deviation between donors was above 5%. To diagnose cytomegalovirus status from the catalog of TCR beta chain sequences, a statistical classification framework was built. In a later analysis, V and J genes were assigned by comparing TCR nucleotide sequences against IMGT/GENE-DB human TR gene sequences. A later analysis assigned CDR3 sequences and most-parsimonious VDJ recombination scenarios with the TCRdist pipeline. In a later analysis, each TCR beta chain was defined by its CDR3 amino acid sequence together with its V-gene family, and reads without a unique V-gene family were excluded. A later analysis removed 592 highly shared, low-generation-probability nucleotide sequences to deal with suspected cross-contamination and a sequencing artifact. For each public chain, a later analysis derived a clonal expansion index from normalized ranks of inferred template counts within each repertoire. A later analysis computed generation probabilities with a VDJ recombination model fitted to out-of-frame rearrangements, and checked the results against IGoR. In a later analysis, TCR-TCR, TCR-HLA and TCR-CMV co-occurrence was scored with hypergeometric tests, and a repertoire-size bias correction was applied to TCR pairs. A later analysis estimated false discovery rates by permuting HLA or CMV assignments 20 times. A later analysis grouped co-occurring TCRs with DBSCAN, adding TCRdist sequence similarity when clustering within HLA-allele-positive subsets. Co-occurrence clustering excluded repertoires with fewer than 30,000 or more than 120,000 public chains, plus five with anomalous nucleotide sharing. Entries here come from immuneACCESS through TCRdb and include only in-frame sequences with V and J called. Some clones fail to appear in such tables; in the studies checked, an unresolved V gene covers under half of the shortfall, and the cause of the remainder is unknown. That table gives V, J and clone size, and the DNA gave D and trimming. For this sample there are over 150,000 clones; more than 80% appear just once. The top ten clonotypes cover around 14% of the sample.

A remark on this clone: Its antigen is still unknown. No much larger clonotype is one base removed from it; base qualities were not supplied.

V trim: 8 bases; J trim: 5 bases; unmatched bases: 4. The germline V gene specifies MNHGY as CDR1 and SAAAGT as CDR2. The CDR3 runs 12 amino acids, cysteine and phenylalanine included. Just the 36-base CDR3 DNA is kept, in frame starting at base 1. The cohort comprised more than 550 healthy bone marrow donors. At the time of sampling, every cohort member was nominally healthy, though immune exposures that went unrecorded were likely present. The donor tested CMV seronegative and was one of the 352 seronegative cohort members. A peripheral blood sample was collected from each donor, and TCR beta sequencing was performed on peripheral blood mononuclear cells. Genomic DNA was extracted from the blood cell samples with the Qiagen DNeasy Blood Extraction Kit.

This TCR was recovered from a woman between 50 and 59 years old in good health and CMV-seronegative. This chain is built from TRBV6-8 and TRBJ2-5, with 8 bases aligning to TRBD2. Sequencing was done on a sample of PBMCs. The encoded CDR3 is CASLRGGETQYF. Read as DNA, the sequence is TGTGCCAGCCTCCGGGGGGGGGAGACCCAGTACTTC.